Below are 2 T cell receptor beta chains sequenced from a single sample in a study of blood T cell repertoires in COVID-19. Generated by immunoSEQ multiplex PCR, the TCRdb table keeps only in-frame clones and is missing some. Of some 180,000 clones listed, roughly 78% are singletons. Source material: PBMCs or T cells enriched from blood (not recorded which). The receptors here all came from a woman in her 70s in a cohort exposed to, infected with or recovered from COVID-19 (not recorded which).

This chain uses TRBV12-3 or TRBV12-4 with TRBJ2-7; maybe TRBD2 (6 bases). With 3 bases removed from V and 3 bases from J, the gap between germline ends came to 9 bases. The CDR3 sequence is 13 residues long. The CDR3 bases are TGTGCCAGCAGTTTTCGGGGGAGCTACGAGCAGTACTTC. It translates to CASSFRGSYEQYF.

The chain is built from TRBV7-2 and TRBJ2-5; weak D call: TRBD1 (8 bases). Germline V gene lookup returns CDR1 SGHTA and CDR2 FQGNSA. With 0 bases removed from V and 5 bases from J, the gap between germline ends came to 16 bases. The CDR3 runs to 16 residues. CDR3 DNA: TGTGCCAGCAGCTTAGCTAACACAGGGGGAGGGGAGACCCAGTACTTC. Protein: CASSLANTGGGETQYF.